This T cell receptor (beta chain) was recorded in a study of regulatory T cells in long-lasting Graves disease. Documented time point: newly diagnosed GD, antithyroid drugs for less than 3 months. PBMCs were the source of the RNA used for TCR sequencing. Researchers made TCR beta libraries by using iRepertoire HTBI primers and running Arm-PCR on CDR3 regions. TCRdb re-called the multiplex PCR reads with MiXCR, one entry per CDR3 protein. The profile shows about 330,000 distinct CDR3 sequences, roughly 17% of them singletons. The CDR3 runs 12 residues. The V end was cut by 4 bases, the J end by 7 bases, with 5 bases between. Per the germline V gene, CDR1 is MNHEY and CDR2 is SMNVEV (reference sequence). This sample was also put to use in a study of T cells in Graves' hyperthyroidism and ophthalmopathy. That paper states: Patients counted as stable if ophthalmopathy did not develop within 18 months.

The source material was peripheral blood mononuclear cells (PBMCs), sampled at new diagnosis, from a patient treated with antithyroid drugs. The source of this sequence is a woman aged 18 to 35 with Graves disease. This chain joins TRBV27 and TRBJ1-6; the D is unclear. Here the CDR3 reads CASSYANSPLHF. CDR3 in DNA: TGTGCCAGCAGTTATGCCAATTCACCCCTCCACTTT.